The clone carrying this T cell receptor (beta chain) was counted many times. Amplified TCR beta CDR3 regions came from RNA transcripts. Using the HTBI primer set, a first-round RT-PCR was run on the TCR CDR3. MiXCR was run by TCRdb on the multiplex PCR reads, yielding one entry per CDR3 protein. The sample has roughly 380,000 distinct CDR3 sequences; approximately 12% are singletons. The data were obtained in a study of T cells in Graves' hyperthyroidism and ophthalmopathy. Germline lookup yields CDR1 MNHNS and CDR2 SASEGT. V shed 8 bases and J 3 bases; nucleotides not matched to a gene: 4. CDR3 length equals 12 residues. Based on clinical symptoms, serum thyroxine and TRAb, thyroid ultrasound and orbital computed tomography, diagnoses were reached.

Source material: blood. The source of this sequence is a man aged 25-45 years with Graves' hyperthyroidism that later progressed to Graves' ophthalmopathy. The chain couples TRBV6-1 to TRBJ2-7; TRBD1 matches at 7 bases. Here the CDR3 reads CASGDSLYEQYF. The CDR3 DNA follows: TGTGCCAGCGGGGACAGCCTCTACGAGCAGTACTTC.